A selection of T cell receptor beta chains follows, all from one sample in a study of blood T cell repertoires in COVID-19. Produced via immunoSEQ multiplex PCR; TCRdb's table is partial and in-frame only. The sample contains more than 35,000 clones, 80% to 90% of which appear only once. Sequenced material: peripheral blood. These receptors all come from a human donor in a cohort sampled during active COVID-19. CDR3s include the opening cysteine and the closing phenylalanine or tryptophan. D genes are given only for firm matches. A clone size is listed for some rows: how often the clone was seen (once, few, many), or a class if it is expanded.

CATSDRTGGDEQFF	TGTGCCACCAGTGACCGGACCGGAGGCGATGAGCAGTTCTTC	.	.	TRBJ2-1	TRBV24-1
CAWSGSVYSNQPQHF	TGTGCCTGGAGTGGGTCAGTTTATAGCAATCAGCCCCAGCATTTT	.	.	TRBJ1-5	TRBV30
CASSQDGAGVGNTEAFF	TGTGCCAGCAGCCAAGATGGGGCAGGGGTTGGGAACACTGAAGCTTTCTTT	.	.	TRBJ1-1	TRBV14
CASKTGNQPQHF	TGTGCCAGCAAAACAGGGAATCAGCCCCAGCATTTT	.	.	TRBJ1-5	TRBV2
CASSRGNWNTEAFF	TGTGCCAGCAGCCGGGGGAACTGGAACACTGAAGCTTTCTTT	.	.	TRBJ1-1	TRBV7-2
CASSLRTGHTGELFF	TGTGCCAGCAGCTTAAGGACAGGGCACACCGGGGAGCTGTTTTTT	.	TRBD1	TRBJ2-2	TRBV5-4
CATGISGRRDNEQFF	TGTGCCACCGGAATTAGCGGGAGAAGAGACAATGAGCAGTTCTTC	once	TRBD2	TRBJ2-1	TRBV6-6
CASSLGVGRVIPIYNEQFF	TGCGCCAGCAGCTTGGGGGTCGGCAGGGTGATTCCTATCTACAATGAGCAGTTCTTC	.	.	TRBJ2-1	TRBV5-1
CASSMMSASYNEQFF	TGTGCCAGTAGTATGATGAGTGCGTCATACAATGAGCAGTTCTTC	.	.	TRBJ2-1	TRBV19
CASSPRGETQYF	TGTGCCAGCTCCCCCAGGGGAGAGACCCAGTACTTC	.	.	TRBJ2-5	TRBV18
CASSLALVFGVRETQYF	TGCGCCAGCAGCTTGGCCCTCGTCTTCGGGGTAAGAGAGACCCAGTACTTC	.	.	TRBJ2-5	TRBV5-1
CASRPRGTADTQYF	TGTGCCAGCAGGCCTAGGGGGACAGCAGATACGCAGTATTTT	few	TRBD1	TRBJ2-3	TRBV2
CASSSQGNTGELFF	TGTGCTAGCAGCTCACAGGGAAACACCGGGGAGCTGTTTTTT	.	.	TRBJ2-2	TRBV7-7
CASSKGGQGSGNTIYF	TGTGCCAGCAGCAAAGGGGGACAGGGGTCTGGAAACACCATATATTTT	.	.	TRBJ1-3	TRBV21-1
CASSHPRVGHAPETQYF	TGCGCCAGCAGCCACCCCCGGGTAGGACATGCTCCGGAGACCCAGTACTTC	.	.	TRBJ2-5	TRBV4-1
CASREGPYTDTQYF	TGTGCCAGCAGGGAGGGACCCTACACAGATACGCAGTATTTT	once	.	TRBJ2-3	TRBV7-8
CASLAGGYNEQFF	TGTGCCAGTTTAGCGGGAGGGTACAATGAGCAGTTCTTC	.	TRBD2	TRBJ2-1	TRBV10-3